This T cell receptor beta chain was identified in a study of regulatory T cells in long-lasting Graves disease. General study results and limits: A greater number of public clonotypes (approximately 2,700) was shared by persistent patients than by new patients (roughly 880).

This clonotype was counted only a few times. Antigen: not known. Time point specified: newly diagnosed GD, antithyroid drugs for less than 3 months. After RNA was extracted from PBMCs, the TCR library was made from it. CDR3 regions were amplified by Arm-PCR using iRepertoire HTBI primers to build TCR beta libraries. TCRdb re-called the multiplex PCR reads with MiXCR, one entry per CDR3 protein. The data hold 580,000 or so distinct CDR3 sequences, with 15% to 20% observed a single time. Germline V gene data show CDR1 as SQVTM and CDR2 as ANQGSEA. The CDR3 length is 15 residues. The V and J ends lost 5 bases and 7 bases, in that order; junction bases with no gene match: 12. This same sample was also taken into another study, of T cells in Graves' hyperthyroidism and ophthalmopathy.

The clonotype originates from a man aged 18 to 35 with Graves disease. V is TRBV29-1 and J is TRBJ2-1, with TRBD2 identical over 9 bases. This material consisted of peripheral blood mononuclear cells (PBMCs), taken at new diagnosis, from a patient treated with antithyroid drugs. The DNA of the CDR3 is TGCAGCGTTCAGTCCGGTTTTAGCGGGGGAAATGAGCAGTTCTTC. Its translation is CSVQSGFSGGNEQFF.